This TCR beta chain was profiled in a study of cytomegalovirus exposure and HLA in healthy donors. Whole-study results and caveats: Some V segments, TRBV6-2 and TRBV6-3 among them, were indistinguishable and were therefore excluded.

Concerning this clone itself: Antigen specificity is unknown.

Researchers ran the PCR with 60 Vbeta and 13 Jbeta primers. The assay was immunoSEQ multiplex PCR, and TCRdb's table has in-frame clones only and misses some. The specimen's table records approximately 120,000 clones. The germline CDR1 and CDR2 sequences are SGHRS and YFSETQ. V lost 2 bases and J 1 base, leaving 7 bases between the germline ends. This CDR3 is built from 13 residues. This clonotype originated in a man aged 35 to 55 in good health and CMV-seronegative. The specimen sequenced was PBMCs. The chain is built from TRBV5-1 and TRBJ2-7, with a tentative D call TRBD1 (5 bases). The CDR3 here is CASSFTGSYEQYF. In DNA, the CDR3 is TGCGCCAGCAGCTTTACAGGATCCTACGAGCAGTACTTC.